These 17 T cell receptor beta chains originate from one sample sequenced in a study of blood T cell repertoires in COVID-19. Sequencing was performed with immunoSEQ multiplex PCR; in TCRdb, only in-frame clones are kept and a portion is missing. The table has some 150,000 clones, about 87% seen once. The sequenced sample consisted of peripheral blood. The receptors were sampled from a woman aged 40 to 50 with acute or convalescent COVID-19.

This clone is termed medium-sized (0.01 to 0.1%). The rearrangement joins TRBV5-4 to TRBJ1-1; D ambiguous. The length of the CDR3 is 13 residues. Trimming pared 4 bases from V and 6 bases from J, leaving 13 bases between. Germline V gene sequence: CDR1 SGHNT, CDR2 YYREEE (reference sequence). CDR3 sequence (DNA): TGTGCCAGCAGCCGCGCGAGTTCGGCTGAAGCTTTCTTT. Its protein product is CASSRASSAEAFF.

This sequence joins TRBV2 and TRBJ1-2; TRBD1 aligns across 10 bases. CDR3 length: 14 residues. The J segment lost 8 bases and the V segment lost 4 bases, leaving 7 bases of the junction unmatched. In germline, CDR1 is SNHLY, CDR2 FYNNEI. The DNA of the CDR3 is TGTGCCAGCAGTGCGGACAGGGGGGGAGACGGCTACACCTTC. This translates into CASSADRGGDGYTF.

This rearrangement joins TRBV28 to TRBJ1-2, with 10 bases that match TRBD1. Germline CDR1 reads MDHEN; CDR2 reads SYDVKM. This CDR3 is built from 13 residues. V was pared by 4 bases and J by 6 bases, with 2 bases of the junction left unmatched. The CDR3 here is CASSWGTGDGYTF. CDR3 bases: TGTGCCAGCAGTTGGGGGACAGGGGATGGCTACACCTTC.

J is TRBJ1-1 and V is TRBV10-3; D remains unclear. This CDR3 spans 14 amino acids. Trimming removed 3 bases from V and 1 base from J, with 9 bases in between. The germline gives CDR1 ENHRY, CDR2 SYGVKD. The CDR3 is CAISETDWNTEAFF. For the CDR3, the DNA is TGTGCCATCAGTGAAACAGATTGGAACACTGAAGCTTTCTTT.

This clone was counted a single time. The chain has TRBV24-1 and TRBJ1-4, with D maybe TRBD1 (5 bases). V lost 4 bases and J 8 bases, leaving 13 bases between the germline ends. CDR1 is KGHDR, CDR2 SFDVKD, per germline. This CDR3 is built from 14 residues. The CDR3 reads CATSEGQKGEKLFF. CDR3 DNA sequence: TGTGCCACCAGTGAGGGGCAAAAAGGGGAAAAACTGTTTTTT.

This clone showed up just once. This rearrangement joins TRBV4-1 to TRBJ2-5; TRBD2 might be the D (6 bases). Germline CDR1 is MGHRA and CDR2 is YSYEKL. V was cut by 1 base and J by 4 bases, with 13 bases left in between. This CDR3 comprises 15 residues. The CDR3 region has the DNA TGCGCCAGCAGCCAAGGGTCCGGGGGAGCAGAGACCCAGTACTTC. The encoded protein is CASSQGSGGAETQYF.

The J gene is TRBJ2-1, the V gene TRBV4-1, with D uncertain. V gave up 5 bases and J gave up 10 bases, with 12 bases separating them. This CDR3 contains 12 residues. The germline CDR1 and CDR2 sequences are MGHRA and YSYEKL. CDR3 sequence: CASSGLAREQFF. In DNA, the CDR3 is TGCGCCAGCAGCGGGTTAGCTCGAGAGCAGTTCTTC.

V is TRBV7-2 and J is TRBJ1-6; 7 bases line up with TRBD1. This CDR3 spans 15 amino acids. Looked up from germline, CDR1 is SGHTA and CDR2 is FQGNSA. With V trimmed by 1 base and J by 7 bases, 4 bases remained unmatched. CDR3 coding DNA: TGTGCCAGCAGCTTAGGGGACAGTGAAAATTCACCCCTCCACTTT. The encoded protein is CASSLGDSENSPLHF.

This chain links TRBV5-1 with TRBJ2-7; tentatively, D is TRBD2 (5 bases). The CDR3 loop spans 14 amino acids. Trimming took off 1 base at V and 2 bases at J, with 10 bases between the two ends. The germline gives CDR1 SGHRS, CDR2 YFSETQ. The CDR3 nucleotides are TGCGCCAGCAGCTTGAACGGGAACGCCTACGAGCAGTACTTC. It translates to CASSLNGNAYEQYF.

This sequence joins TRBV7-2 and TRBJ2-2; 8 bases fit TRBD2. This CDR3 is built from 13 residues. With 4 bases clipped from V and 8 bases from J, the junction kept 3 bases outside the gene matches. CDR1 is SGHTA, CDR2 FQGNSA, per germline. CDR3 sequence reads: CASSSGGRGELFF. The CDR3, as DNA: TGTGCCAGCAGCTCCGGCGGGAGGGGGGAGCTGTTTTTT.

The rearrangement links TRBV27 to TRBJ2-1; D remains ambiguous. The V gene's germline CDR1 is MNHEY and CDR2 SMNVEV (reference sequence). The V end lost 5 bases, the J end lost 11 bases, and 10 bases lay between the germline ends. The CDR3 covers 11 residues. The CDR3 loop reads CASSALAQQFF. Here the CDR3 DNA reads TGTGCCAGCAGTGCACTTGCTCAGCAGTTCTTC.

J is TRBJ2-1 and V is TRBV11-2; 14 bases agree with TRBD2. Germline CDR1 is SGHAT and CDR2 is FQNNGV. The length of the CDR3 is 16 residues. With 5 bases clipped from V and 7 bases from J, the junction kept 7 bases outside the gene matches. CDR3 in DNA: TGTGCCAGCAGCCACCGACTAGCGGGGGGGACGAATGAGCAGTTCTTC. It is translated as CASSHRLAGGTNEQFF. Supplemented by reference TRBV11-2 and TRBJ2-1, the full variable domain reads EAGVAQSPRYKIIEKRQSVAFWCNPISGHATLYWYQQILGQGPKLLIQFQNNGVVDDSQLPKDRFSAERLKGVDSTLKIQPAKLEDSAVYLCASSHRLAGGTNEQFFGPGTRLTVL.

This chain joins TRBV6-1 and TRBJ1-4; D call uncertain. Trimming shortened V by 3 bases and J by 5 bases, and 10 bases separated the two germline ends. Germline loops: CDR1 MNHNS, CDR2 SASEGT. The CDR3 has 14 amino acids. CDR3 in amino acids: CASSDFGYNEKLFF. The CDR3 DNA reads as TGTGCCAGCAGTGATTTCGGGTACAATGAAAAACTGTTTTTT.

This clone was counted between two and nine times. J is TRBJ1-2 and V is TRBV12-3 or TRBV12-4; the match to TRBD1 covers 9 bases. The CDR3 totals 13 residues. J lost 7 bases, V lost 5 bases, and 5 bases had no gene match. CDR3 amino acids: CASSRTGVRGYTF. The CDR3 region has the DNA TGTGCCAGCAGTAGGACAGGGGTGCGTGGCTACACCTTC.

This rearrangement joins TRBV19 to TRBJ1-2; D is unresolved. The CDR3 is made up of 14 amino acids. Trimming took off 6 bases at V and 0 bases at J, with 11 bases between the two ends. Germline V gene lookup returns CDR1 LNHDA and CDR2 SQIVND (reference sequence). The CDR3: CASRRAGPNYGYTF. Written as DNA, the CDR3 is TGTGCCAGTAGGAGGGCAGGTCCTAACTATGGCTACACCTTC.

In this sample, this clone turned up once. This rearrangement joins TRBV11-2 to TRBJ1-2, with TRBD1 matching 7 bases. V was pared by 0 bases and J by 3 bases, with 10 bases of the junction left unmatched. The CDR3 loop spans 17 amino acids. CDR1 is SGHAT and CDR2 is FQNNGV in the germline V gene. CDR3 DNA: TGTGCCAGCAGCTTAGATCTATTGACAGGGTTTCACTATGGCTACACCTTC. Translating it yields CASSLDLLTGFHYGYTF. Looking up the rest from reference TRBV11-2 and TRBJ1-2 gives the full variable domain: EAGVAQSPRYKIIEKRQSVAFWCNPISGHATLYWYQQILGQGPKLLIQFQNNGVVDDSQLPKDRFSAERLKGVDSTLKIQPAKLEDSAVYLCASSLDLLTGFHYGYTFGSGTRLTVV.

J is TRBJ1-1 and V is TRBV10-3; D possibly corresponds to TRBD1 (6 bases). CDR3 length: 14 residues. Germline V gives CDR1 ENHRY, CDR2 SYGVKD. The V and J ends lost 5 bases and 0 bases respectively, with 10 bases between them. This CDR3 reads CAISRQELNTEAFF. Here the CDR3 DNA reads TGTGCCATCAGTCGACAGGAATTGAACACTGAAGCTTTCTTT.